These T cell receptor beta chains were read from a single sample in a study of Graves' ophthalmopathy and Graves' hyperthyroidism. TCRdb processed the multiplex PCR reads anew with MiXCR; each CDR3 protein has one entry. The data contain some 350,000 distinct CDR3 sequences, approximately 18% of them singletons. Material: peripheral blood. Receptors were obtained from an adult woman with stable Graves' hyperthyroidism. The CDR3 runs from the conserved cysteine through the conserved F or W. A D gene is named only where the DNA matches it firmly. Clone size is shown for a subset of rows, as once, few, many or a class of expanded clone.

V	D	J	size	DNA	CDR3
TRBV5-4	.	TRBJ2-7	few	TGTGCCAGCAGCTGGGGGTGGGGCTCCTCCTACGAGCAGTACTTC	CASSWGWGSSYEQYF
TRBV7-9	TRBD1	TRBJ1-5	many	TGTGCCAGCAGCTCACAGGGGGCCAGCAATCAGCCCCAGCATTTT	CASSSQGASNQPQHF
TRBV16	.	TRBJ1-1	many	TGTGCCAGCAGCCAATCGGGGCCCCACCCGAACACTGAAGCTTTCTTT	CASSQSGPHPNTEAFF
TRBV6-1	.	TRBJ2-3	many	TGTGCCAGCAGTGATGGTCTAGGTGGTACGCAGTATTTT	CASSDGLGGTQYF
TRBV10-3	TRBD1	TRBJ2-7	many	TGTGCCATCAGTGAGGAATGGTGGTCGACAGGGCGAGAGCAGTACTTC	CAISEEWWSTGREQYF
TRBV19	.	TRBJ2-5	few	TGTGCCAGTAGTACGGGGGAGAAAGAGACCCAGTACTTC	CASSTGEKETQYF
TRBV24-1	TRBD1	TRBJ1-1	many	TGTGCCACCAGTGTGGGACAGGGGACGAACACTGAAGCTTTCTTT	CATSVGQGTNTEAFF
TRBV7-8	TRBD1	TRBJ2-7	many	TGTGCCAGCAGCTTATTTAGGTACAGGGGCGGACACTACGAGCAGTACTTC	CASSLFRYRGGHYEQYF
TRBV2	TRBD1	TRBJ1-1	many	TGTGCCAGCAGGGGGGACAGGGGAACTGAAGCTTTCTTT	CASRGDRGTEAFF
TRBV6-1	TRBD1	TRBJ1-1	.	TGTGCCAGCAGTGCCGGGACAGGGCTCACTGAAGCTTTCTTT	CASSAGTGLTEAFF
TRBV28	TRBD2	TRBJ2-1	many	TGTGCCAGCAGTTCCTGGACTAGCGGGAGTAGGGATGAGCAGTTCTTC	CASSSWTSGSRDEQFF
TRBV18	.	TRBJ2-5	.	TGTGCCAGCTCAGCCGACCGGGGAACCCAGTACTTC	CASSADRGTQYF
TRBV27	TRBD1	TRBJ1-1	many	TGTGCCAGCAGTCCCCCCTCTGACAGGGGGTCTGAAGCTTTCTTT	CASSPPSDRGSEAFF
TRBV19	TRBD1	TRBJ2-7	many	TGTGCCAGTAGTAAACGGGACAGTTCCTACGAGCAGTACTTC	CASSKRDSSYEQYF
TRBV27	.	TRBJ2-5	many	TGTGCCAGCAGCCTACACAGGGTAGGAGAGACCCAGTACTTC	CASSLHRVGETQYF
TRBV6-2/TRBV6-3	.	TRBJ2-7	many	TGTGCCAGCAGACCTACCGGGACGGGGACCTACGAGCAGTACTTC	CASRPTGTGTYEQYF
TRBV5-1	TRBD1	TRBJ1-1	.	TGCGCCAGCAGCTCCGATGGGACAGGGGACACTGAAGCTTTCTTT	CASSSDGTGDTEAFF
TRBV15	.	TRBJ2-7	.	TGTGCCACCAGCAGAGCCCGTCGCGCGTTGACCTACGAGCAGTACTTC	CATSRARRALTYEQYF
TRBV7-2	.	TRBJ2-7	once	TGTGCCAGCAGCTTAGAAGTTTCCTACGAGCAGTACTTC	CASSLEVSYEQYF
TRBV24-1	.	TRBJ1-5	many	TGTGCCACCAGTGATTCATATCAGGGTGGGAGCAATCAGCCCCAGCATTTT	CATSDSYQGGSNQPQHF
TRBV7-9	.	TRBJ2-7	many	TGTGCCAGCAGCGACTCCAGGCTTCACGTCGCTAGCTCCTACGAGCAGTACTTC	CASSDSRLHVASSYEQYF
TRBV5-1	TRBD2	TRBJ2-7	many	TGCGCCAGCAGCGCAACTAGCGGGATCTTCTACGAGCAGTACTTC	CASSATSGIFYEQYF
TRBV19	.	TRBJ1-2	many	TGTGCCAGTAGTCAGCCCCACGTAAACACGGAAGTCTATGGCTACACCTTC	CASSQPHVNTEVYGYTF
TRBV28	TRBD1	TRBJ1-5	many	TGTGCCAGCAGGAAGACAGGGGATCAGCCCCAGCATTTT	CASRKTGDQPQHF
TRBV7-3	TRBD1	TRBJ2-7	few	TGTGCCAGCAGCATCGGGACAGCCTACCAGCAGTACTTC	CASSIGTAYQQYF
TRBV3-1	.	TRBJ1-5	few	TGTGCCAGCAGCCAAGGGTGGCAGGGTAGCCCCCCATATAGCAATCAGCCCCAGCATTTT	CASSQGWQGSPPYSNQPQHF
TRBV19	.	TRBJ1-1	.	TGTGCCAGTAGCATCGGGACGGGAAAAGCTTTCTTT	CASSIGTGKAFF
TRBV7-2	.	TRBJ2-2	.	TGTGCCAGCAGCCCCCCCACGATGACCGGGGAGCTGTTTTTT	CASSPPTMTGELFF
TRBV7-9	.	TRBJ1-6	few	TGTGCCAGCAGCGACCCTATCGGCCGGGCTTTTCCTAATTCACCCCTCCACTTT	CASSDPIGRAFPNSPLHF
TRBV7-6	.	TRBJ2-2	few	TGTGCCACCATTCCCCCCGGGGTTTACACCGGGGAGCTGTTTTTT	CATIPPGVYTGELFF
TRBV2	TRBD1	TRBJ2-7	.	TGTGCCAGCAGTGCATCAACCGGGACAGGGGTGTCCGTCTACGAGCAGTACTTC	CASSASTGTGVSVYEQYF
TRBV6-2/TRBV6-3	.	TRBJ1-5	many	TGTGCCAGCAGTTATCGTGGGGCCAATCAGCCCCAGCATTTT	CASSYRGANQPQHF
TRBV28	.	TRBJ1-2	many	TGTGCCAGCCGACAGGCCCCTAACTATGGCTACACCTTC	CASRQAPNYGYTF
TRBV20-1	TRBD1	TRBJ1-6	.	TGCAGTGCTAGTACGGCAGGGGGGAATTCACCCCTCCACTTT	CSASTAGGNSPLHF
TRBV6-5	TRBD1	TRBJ2-2	many	TGTGCCAGCGGACCTCCGGGACAGGGGGACGGGGAGCTGTTTTTT	CASGPPGQGDGELFF
TRBV30	.	TRBJ2-7	few	TGTGCCTGGGGACCCACCCCGGGCGCCTACGAGCAGTACTTC	CAWGPTPGAYEQYF
TRBV20-1	.	TRBJ2-3	.	TGCAGTGTCCCCGGCAGGGTCAACACAGATACGCAGTATTTT	CSVPGRVNTDTQYF
TRBV30	.	TRBJ2-2	many	TGTGCCTGGAACAGGGATTCCGGGGAGCTGTTTTTT	CAWNRDSGELFF
TRBV7-9	.	TRBJ1-1	.	TGTGCCAGCAGCTTTACCGGGACGGTGAACACTGAAGCTTTCTTT	CASSFTGTVNTEAFF
TRBV6-5	TRBD2	TRBJ2-3	few	TGTGCCAGCAGTTACCCTAGCGGGGGTACAGATACGCAGTATTTT	CASSYPSGGTDTQYF
TRBV12-3/TRBV12-4	.	TRBJ1-1	many	TGTGCCAGCAGTTTACGGAGATTGAACACTGAAGCTTTCTTT	CASSLRRLNTEAFF
TRBV10-3	TRBD1	TRBJ1-5	many	TGTGCCACTTGGGACAGGGCGTACAATCAGCCCCAGCATTTT	CATWDRAYNQPQHF
TRBV28	.	TRBJ1-2	.	TGTGCCAGCAGTTTAGCGGGGGGTCCGGGCTACACCTTC	CASSLAGGPGYTF
TRBV20-1	.	TRBJ2-5	many	TGCAGTGCTAGAGGGACTAATAGCGTGAAGACCCAGTACTTC	CSARGTNSVKTQYF
TRBV9	TRBD1	TRBJ2-7	many	TGTGCCAGCAGCGAGACAGGGAGAGAGGACTACGAGCAGTACTTC	CASSETGREDYEQYF
TRBV18	TRBD1	TRBJ1-5	many	TGTGCCAGCAGCCGGGGACAGGGGAGCAATCAGCCCCAGCATTTT	CASSRGQGSNQPQHF
TRBV20-1	.	TRBJ1-6	.	TGCAGTGCTAGTGGGGCAACGGGCAGGGCTCAGGTCCAGTCACCCCTCCACTTT	CSASGATGRAQVQSPLHF
TRBV20-1	TRBD1	TRBJ2-5	many	TGCAGTGCTAGAGACGGGACAGGGGGCGTTCAAGAGACCCAGTACTTC	CSARDGTGGVQETQYF
TRBV5-4	TRBD1	TRBJ1-6	many	TGTGCCAGCAGCTCGACGACAGGGGCGACATCACCCCTCCACTTT	CASSSTTGATSPLHF
TRBV28	TRBD1	TRBJ1-1	once	TGTGCCAGCAGTTTCGGGACAGGAAACATGAACACTGAAGCTTTCTTT	CASSFGTGNMNTEAFF
TRBV7-2	TRBD1	TRBJ1-2	.	TGTGCCAGCAGCTGGGGACAGGGAATGGACTATGGCTACACCTTC	CASSWGQGMDYGYTF
TRBV6-2/TRBV6-3	.	TRBJ1-5	many	TGTGCCAGCAGTTACGGGACATACAATCAGCCCCAGCATTTT	CASSYGTYNQPQHF
TRBV28	TRBD1	TRBJ2-7	once	TGTGCCAGCAGATCCACCCTGGGACAGGGGGCTTCCTACGAGCAGTACTTC	CASRSTLGQGASYEQYF
TRBV12-3/TRBV12-4	TRBD2	TRBJ2-4	.	TGTGCCAGCAGTTTGGCGGGAGGGGTAGCCAAAAACATTAAGTACTTC	CASSLAGGVAKNIKYF
TRBV11-2	.	TRBJ2-7	many	TGTGCCAGCTTCAGGGCCCCCCACGAGCAGTACTTC	CASFRAPHEQYF
TRBV5-1	.	TRBJ2-7	.	TGCGCCAGCAGCCCGATGCCCCGGGACCGAGGATCCCTCGAGCAGTACTTC	CASSPMPRDRGSLEQYF